These T cell receptor beta chains were read from a single sample in a study of cytomegalovirus exposure and HLA in healthy donors. Method: immunoSEQ multiplex PCR; TCRdb's copy keeps in-frame clones and lacks some. The data contain approximately 130,000 clones, more than 65% of them singletons. The sequenced sample was PBMCs. These receptors all come from a man between 18 and 35 years old in good health and CMV-seropositive. CDR3s leave out the opening cysteine and the closing phenylalanine or tryptophan. D genes are given only for firm matches.

TRBV27 | TRBD1 | ASLPTGGSNQPQH
TRBV4-2 | TRBD1 | ASSQQGQATEAF
TRBV7-9 | . | ASSVDTHNEQF
TRBV15 | . | ATSDLMGNEQF
TRBV4-1 | . | ASSPVLKDLKGGYEQY
TRBV6-5 | TRBD2 | ASRGGTRGEQY
TRBV7-9 | TRBD2 | ASSPLAGGYYEQY
TRBV10-3 | TRBD2 | AISESLRGVSTSSDTQY
TRBV13 | . | ASSLRTVGGYT
TRBV2 | TRBD2 | ASSPAGSYYEQY
TRBV7-9 | . | ASSLSLGDNEQF